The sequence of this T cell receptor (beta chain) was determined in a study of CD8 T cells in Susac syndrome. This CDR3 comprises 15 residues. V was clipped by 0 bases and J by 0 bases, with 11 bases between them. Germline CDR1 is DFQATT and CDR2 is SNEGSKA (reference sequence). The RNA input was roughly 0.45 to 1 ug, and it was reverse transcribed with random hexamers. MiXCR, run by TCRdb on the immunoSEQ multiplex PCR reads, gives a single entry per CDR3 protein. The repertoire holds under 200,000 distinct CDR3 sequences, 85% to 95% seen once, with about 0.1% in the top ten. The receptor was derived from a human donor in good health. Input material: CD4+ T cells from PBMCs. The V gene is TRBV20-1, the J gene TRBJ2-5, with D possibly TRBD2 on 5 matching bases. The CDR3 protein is CSARDEADYQETQYF. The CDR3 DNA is TGCAGTGCTAGAGATGAAGCGGACTACCAAGAGACCCAGTACTTC.